The T cell receptor (beta chain) described here comes from a study of Graves' ophthalmopathy and Graves' hyperthyroidism. Study in general: The blood sample was drawn at first diagnosis and before any treatment.

This clonotype came up a few times. Its antigen is unidentified. The CDR3 loop spans 15 amino acids. V gave up 2 bases and J gave up 6 bases, with 18 bases separating them. Germline CDR1 reads SGDLS; CDR2 reads YYNGEE. Transcripts of RNA were the source for amplifying TCR beta CDR3 regions. An initial RT-PCR round employing HTBI primers preceded a second-round multiplex PCR. TCRdb reanalysed the multiplex PCR reads using MiXCR and keeps one entry per CDR3 protein. The top ten clones hold 5.5% to 7% of a sample with about 400,000 distinct CDR3 sequences, 15% of them seen once. Study results and limitations: Also, most clonotypes expanded in the thyroid above 0.001 frequency appeared in blood.

Stable hyperthyroid donors showed no ophthalmopathy during 18 months follow-up. Orbital computed tomography and thyroid ultrasound, along with TRAb, serum thyroxine and clinical symptoms, underpinned diagnosis. Sequencing input: peripheral blood. The TCR sequence derives from a young woman with stable Graves' hyperthyroidism. The chain combines TRBV9 with TRBJ2-7; tentatively, D is TRBD1 (5 bases). The CDR3 is CASSVGYRLPGEQYF. Written as DNA, the CDR3 is TGTGCCAGCAGCGTGGGGTACAGGTTACCCGGCGAGCAGTACTTC.